At least ten counts were recorded for the clone carrying this TCR beta chain. The germline CDR1 and CDR2 sequences are MNHEY and SMNVEV (reference sequence). This CDR3 has 15 residues. Trimming took off 6 bases at V and 6 bases at J, with 20 bases between the two ends. 5'RACE generated cDNA with 10-nucleotide random UMIs. MiXCR, applied by TCRdb to the 5' RACE reads, yields one record per CDR3 protein. The data show about 80,000 distinct CDR3 sequences, roughly 9% seen once. The sample originates from a study of neurological immune-mediated disorders. The study used blood bank volunteers in Maryland, USA, as healthy controls. The unsorted libraries were prepared from 2 million PBMCs (stored at -80 C).

The chain couples TRBV27 to TRBJ1-2; D might be TRBD1 (5 bases). Sequencing used PBMCs. The receptor's source is a man in his fifties in good health. The CDR3 DNA is TGTGCCAGCAGGCAAGGGACGACCCCCTGGGATGGCTACACCTTC. This sequence encodes CASRQGTTPWDGYTF.